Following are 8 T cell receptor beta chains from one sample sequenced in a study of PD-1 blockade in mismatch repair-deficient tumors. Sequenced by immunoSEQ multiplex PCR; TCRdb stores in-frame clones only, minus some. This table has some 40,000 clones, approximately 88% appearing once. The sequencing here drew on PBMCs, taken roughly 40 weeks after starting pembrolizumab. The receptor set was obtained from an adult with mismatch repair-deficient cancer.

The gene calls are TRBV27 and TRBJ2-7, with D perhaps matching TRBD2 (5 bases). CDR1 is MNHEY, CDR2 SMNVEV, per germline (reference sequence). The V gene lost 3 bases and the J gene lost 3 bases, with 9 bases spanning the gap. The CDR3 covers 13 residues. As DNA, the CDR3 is TGTGCCAGCAGTTTTGAGCGGAGCTACGAGCAGTACTTC. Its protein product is CASSFERSYEQYF.

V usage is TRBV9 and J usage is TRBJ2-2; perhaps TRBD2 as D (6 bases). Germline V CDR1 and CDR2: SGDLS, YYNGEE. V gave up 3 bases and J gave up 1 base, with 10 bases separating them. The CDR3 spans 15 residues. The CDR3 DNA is TGTGCCAGCAGCGCCCCAGCGGGGAACACCGGGGAGCTGTTTTTT. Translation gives CASSAPAGNTGELFF.

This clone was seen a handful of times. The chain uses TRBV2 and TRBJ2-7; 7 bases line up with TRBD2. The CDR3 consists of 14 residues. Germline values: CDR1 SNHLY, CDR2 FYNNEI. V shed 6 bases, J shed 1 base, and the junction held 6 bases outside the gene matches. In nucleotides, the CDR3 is TGTGCCAGCAGCGGCAGGGAGGGGTCCTACGAGCAGTACTTC. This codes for CASSGREGSYEQYF. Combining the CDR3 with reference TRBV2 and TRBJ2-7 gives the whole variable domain EPEVTQTPSHQVTQMGQEVILRCVPISNHLYFYWYRQILGQKVEFLVSFYNNEISEKSEIFDDQFSVERPDGSNFTLKIRSTKLEDSAMYFCASSGREGSYEQYFGPGTRLTVT.

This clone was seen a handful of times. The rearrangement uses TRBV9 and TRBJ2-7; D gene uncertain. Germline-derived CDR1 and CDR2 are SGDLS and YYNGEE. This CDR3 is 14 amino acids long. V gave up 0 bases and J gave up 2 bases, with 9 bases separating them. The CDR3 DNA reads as TGTGCCAGCAGCGTAGCAGCGATTGCCTACGAGCAGTACTTC. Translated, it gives CASSVAAIAYEQYF.

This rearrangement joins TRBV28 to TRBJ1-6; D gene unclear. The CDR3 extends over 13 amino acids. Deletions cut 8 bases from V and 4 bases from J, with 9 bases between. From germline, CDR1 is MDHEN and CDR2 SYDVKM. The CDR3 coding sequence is TGTGCCAGCGCCACCCTATATAATTCACCCCTCCACTTT. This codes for CASATLYNSPLHF.

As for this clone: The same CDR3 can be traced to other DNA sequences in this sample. This CDR3 is CASSPSSAPSYEQYF. In DNA form, the CDR3 reads TGCGCCAGCAGCCCCTCTAGCGCCCCCTCCTACGAGCAGTACTTC. This rearrangement joins TRBV4-1 to TRBJ2-7; TRBD2 is a possible D gene (6 bases). Trimming pared 4 bases from V and 0 bases from J, leaving 13 bases between. Germline loops: CDR1 MGHRA, CDR2 YSYEKL. There are 15 residues in the CDR3.

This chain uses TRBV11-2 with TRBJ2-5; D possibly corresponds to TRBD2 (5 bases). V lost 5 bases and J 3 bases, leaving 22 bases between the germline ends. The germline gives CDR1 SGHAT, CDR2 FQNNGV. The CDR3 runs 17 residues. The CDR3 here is CASSPHPPGLNKETQYF. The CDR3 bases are TGTGCCAGCAGCCCCCACCCTCCCGGACTGAATAAAGAGACCCAGTACTTC.

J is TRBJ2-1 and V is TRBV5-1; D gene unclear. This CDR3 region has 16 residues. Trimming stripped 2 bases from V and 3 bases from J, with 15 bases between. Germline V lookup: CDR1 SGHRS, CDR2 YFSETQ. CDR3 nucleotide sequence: TGCGCCAGCAGCTTCTTTACGGAGTTCTTCTACAATGAGCAGTTCTTC. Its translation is CASSFFTEFFYNEQFF. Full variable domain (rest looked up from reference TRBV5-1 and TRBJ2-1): KAGVTQTPRYLIKTRGQQVTLSCSPISGHRSVSWYQQTPGQGLQFLFEYFSETQRNKGNFPGRFSGRQFSNSRSEMNVSTLELGDSALYLCASSFFTEFFYNEQFFGPGTRLTVL.